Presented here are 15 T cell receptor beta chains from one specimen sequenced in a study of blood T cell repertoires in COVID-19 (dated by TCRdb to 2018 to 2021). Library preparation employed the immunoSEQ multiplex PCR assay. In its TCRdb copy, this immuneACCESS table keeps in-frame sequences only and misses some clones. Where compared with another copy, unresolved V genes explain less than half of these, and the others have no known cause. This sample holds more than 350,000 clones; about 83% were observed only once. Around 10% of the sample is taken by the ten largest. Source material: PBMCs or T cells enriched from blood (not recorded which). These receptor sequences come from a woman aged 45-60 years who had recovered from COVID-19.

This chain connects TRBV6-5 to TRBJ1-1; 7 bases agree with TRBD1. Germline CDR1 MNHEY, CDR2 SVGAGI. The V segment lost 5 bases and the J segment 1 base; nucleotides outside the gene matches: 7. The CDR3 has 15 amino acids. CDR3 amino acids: CASSPYRGTNTEAFF. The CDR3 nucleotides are TGTGCCAGCAGTCCATACAGGGGTACGAACACTGAAGCTTTCTTT.

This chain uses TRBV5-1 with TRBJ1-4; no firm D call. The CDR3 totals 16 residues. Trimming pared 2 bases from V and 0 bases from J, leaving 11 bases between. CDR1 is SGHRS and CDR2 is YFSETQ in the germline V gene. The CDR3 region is CASSLAADPTNEKLFF. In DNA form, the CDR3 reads TGCGCCAGCAGCTTAGCAGCGGACCCAACTAATGAAAAACTGTTTTTT.

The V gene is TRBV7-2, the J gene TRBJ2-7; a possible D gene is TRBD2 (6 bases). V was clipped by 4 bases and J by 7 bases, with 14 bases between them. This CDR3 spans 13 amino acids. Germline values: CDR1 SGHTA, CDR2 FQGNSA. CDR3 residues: CASSWGELGEQYF. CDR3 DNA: TGTGCCAGCAGCTGGGGGGAGTTGGGGGAGCAGTACTTC.

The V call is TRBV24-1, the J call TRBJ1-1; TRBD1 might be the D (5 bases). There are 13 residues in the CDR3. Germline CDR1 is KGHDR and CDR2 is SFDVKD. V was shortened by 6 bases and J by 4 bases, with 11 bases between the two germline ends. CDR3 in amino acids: CATSRGGSTEAFF. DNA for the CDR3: TGTGCCACCAGTCGGGGGGGGAGCACTGAAGCTTTCTTT.

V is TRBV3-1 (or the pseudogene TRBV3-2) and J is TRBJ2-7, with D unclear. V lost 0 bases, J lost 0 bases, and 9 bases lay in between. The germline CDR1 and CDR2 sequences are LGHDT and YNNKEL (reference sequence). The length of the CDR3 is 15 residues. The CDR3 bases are TGTGCCAGCAGCCAAGAGTCATCCTACTCCTACGAGCAGTACTTC. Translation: CASSQESSYSYEQYF.

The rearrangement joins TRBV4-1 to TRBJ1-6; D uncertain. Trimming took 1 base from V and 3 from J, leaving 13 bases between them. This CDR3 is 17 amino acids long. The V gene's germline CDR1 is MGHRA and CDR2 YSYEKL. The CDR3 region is CASSQADMVLYNSPLHF. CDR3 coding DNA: TGCGCCAGCAGCCAAGCCGACATGGTTCTCTATAATTCACCCCTCCACTTT.

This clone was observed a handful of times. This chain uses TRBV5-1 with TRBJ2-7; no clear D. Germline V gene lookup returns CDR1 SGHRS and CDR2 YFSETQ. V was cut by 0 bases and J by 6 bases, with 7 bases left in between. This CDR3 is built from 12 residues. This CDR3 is CASSLGVGEQYF. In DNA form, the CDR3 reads TGCGCCAGCAGCTTGGGTGTCGGCGAGCAGTACTTC.

The CDR3 is CASSRTGGLEQFF. DNA for the CDR3: TGTGCCAGCAGCCGTACAGGGGGCCTTGAGCAGTTCTTC. The chain uses TRBV3-1 (or the pseudogene TRBV3-2) and TRBJ2-1; 9 bases align to TRBD1. Trimming cost V 4 bases and J 9 bases; bases outside gene matches: 4. Germline CDR1 and CDR2: LGHDT and YNNKEL (reference sequence). This CDR3 region has 13 residues.

The CDR3 here is CASSNLIRFQPQHF. The CDR3 nucleotides read TGTGCCAGCAGCAATCTTATCCGGTTCCAGCCCCAGCATTTT. This chain links TRBV21-1 with TRBJ1-5. TRBV21-1 is a recognized pseudogene. CDR3 length: 14 residues.

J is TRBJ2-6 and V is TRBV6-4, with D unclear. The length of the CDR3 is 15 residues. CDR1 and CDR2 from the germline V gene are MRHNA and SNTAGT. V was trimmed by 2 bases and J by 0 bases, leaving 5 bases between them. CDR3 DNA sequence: TGTGCCAGCAGTGACACACCCTCTGGGGCCAACGTCCTGACTTTC. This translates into CASSDTPSGANVLTF.

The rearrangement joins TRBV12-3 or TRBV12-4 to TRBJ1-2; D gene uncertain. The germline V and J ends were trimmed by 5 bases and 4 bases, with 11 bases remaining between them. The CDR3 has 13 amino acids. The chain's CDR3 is CASSAVRGYGYTF. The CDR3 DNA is TGTGCCAGCAGTGCCGTACGGGGCTATGGCTACACCTTC.

CDR3 DNA: TGTGCCAGCAGCTTGGCAGGGGACGGGAATCAGCCCCAGCATTTT. It translates to CASSLAGDGNQPQHF. This sequence joins TRBV5-6 and TRBJ1-5; D perhaps matches TRBD1 (6 bases). Trimming shortened V by 0 bases and J by 4 bases, and 11 bases separated the two germline ends. The CDR3 runs to 15 residues. Germline-derived CDR1 and CDR2 are SGHDT and YYEEEE.

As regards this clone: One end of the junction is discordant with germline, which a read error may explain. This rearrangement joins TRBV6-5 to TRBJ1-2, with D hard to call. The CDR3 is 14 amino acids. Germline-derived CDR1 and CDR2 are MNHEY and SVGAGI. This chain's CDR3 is CASSWESGTLGYTF. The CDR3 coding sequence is TGTGCCAGTAGTTGGGAGTCTGGTACTCTTGGCTACACCTTC.

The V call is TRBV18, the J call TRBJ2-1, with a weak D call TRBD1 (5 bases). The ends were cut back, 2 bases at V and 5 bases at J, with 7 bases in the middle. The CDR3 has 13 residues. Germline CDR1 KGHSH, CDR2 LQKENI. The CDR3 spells CASSPDSHNEQFF. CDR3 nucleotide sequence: TGTGCCAGCTCACCAGACAGCCACAATGAGCAGTTCTTC.

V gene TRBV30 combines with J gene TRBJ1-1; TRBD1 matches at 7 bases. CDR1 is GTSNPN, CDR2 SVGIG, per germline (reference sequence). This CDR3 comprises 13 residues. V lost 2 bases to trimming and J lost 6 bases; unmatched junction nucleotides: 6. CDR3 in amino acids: CAWSWGRGSEAFF. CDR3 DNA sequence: TGTGCCTGGAGTTGGGGCAGGGGGTCTGAAGCTTTCTTT. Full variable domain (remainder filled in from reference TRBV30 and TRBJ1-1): SQTIHQWPATLVQPVGSPLSLECTVEGTSNPNLYWYRQAAGRGLQLLFYSVGIGQISSEVPQNLSASRPQDRQFILSSKKLLLSDSGFYLCAWSWGRGSEAFFGQGTRLTVV.